Sequencing of this T cell receptor beta chain was carried out in a study of identical twins. The table lists this clonotype with a few counts. Its cognate antigen is unknown. Unique molecular identifiers were present on the cDNA, which also gained a universal primer site by template switching. From the 5' RACE reads, TCRdb called clonotypes with MiXCR, one entry per CDR3 protein. Here the sample spans approximately 220,000 distinct CDR3 sequences, about 7.5% being singletons. Study-level findings and limits: Weaker excess twin sharing was observed in beta out-of-frame sequences.

Trimming pared 4 bases from V and 3 bases from J, leaving 16 bases between. Looked up from germline, CDR1 is SGHVS and CDR2 is FQNEAQ. The CDR3 is made up of 15 amino acids. The data were also submitted as part of a second study, on yellow fever vaccine responses in identical twins.

Sequenced sample: memory (CD45RO+) T cells sorted from blood. The sequence was collected from a woman in her late teens or twenties in good health. The chain has TRBV7-8 and TRBJ2-7; D call uncertain. CDR3 DNA: TGTGCCAGCAGCTCAATCTTACTGGGTATCTACGAGCAGTACTTC. Translation: CASSSILLGIYEQYF.